Presented here are 9 T cell receptor beta chains from one specimen sequenced in a study of blood T cell repertoires in COVID-19. The repertoire was sequenced with immunoSEQ multiplex PCR; TCRdb's copy has only in-frame clones and lacks some. The table lists around 99,000 clones, 84% of them singletons. The material sequenced was peripheral blood. These TCRs come from a woman of 80 years or more with active or convalescent COVID-19.

The V and J genes are TRBV6-1 and TRBJ1-1; no clear D. The germline V gene has CDR1 MNHNS and CDR2 SASEGT. V gave up 1 base and J gave up 7 bases, with 10 bases separating them. This CDR3 is 13 amino acids long. The CDR3 DNA reads as TGTGCCAGCAGTGAAGTAATGTTCGGTGAAGCTTTCTTT. Translation gives CASSEVMFGEAFF.

V is TRBV5-1 and J is TRBJ2-5, with D possibly TRBD2 on 5 matching bases. Germline CDR1 reads SGHRS; CDR2 reads YFSETQ. This CDR3 spans 14 amino acids. Trimming took off 3 bases at V and 1 base at J, with 10 bases between the two ends. CDR3 sequence reads: CASSSGLVQETQYF. The CDR3 nucleotides are TGCGCCAGCAGCTCCGGACTGGTCCAAGAGACCCAGTACTTC.

In its sample, this clone was seen once. V gene TRBV18 combines with J gene TRBJ1-4; no firm D call. The germline gives CDR1 KGHSH, CDR2 LQKENI. Deletions cut 3 bases from V and 0 bases from J, with 8 bases between. This CDR3 has 15 amino acids. CDR3 in amino acids: CASSPQQTTNEKLFF. The CDR3 DNA is TGTGCCAGCTCACCCCAACAAACAACTAATGAAAAACTGTTTTTT.

This chain joins TRBV14 and TRBJ2-7; perhaps TRBD2 as D (6 bases). Trimming took 4 bases from V and 6 from J, leaving 16 bases between them. Germline V lookup: CDR1 SGHDN, CDR2 FVKESK. The CDR3 contains 14 residues. The CDR3 region is CASSLWGEEIEQYF. The CDR3 nucleotides read TGTGCCAGCAGCCTCTGGGGGGAAGAAATCGAGCAGTACTTC.

The chain combines TRBV11-2 with TRBJ2-7, with 7 bases identical to TRBD1. The CDR3 spans 16 residues. With 0 bases clipped from V and 4 bases from J, the junction kept 9 bases outside the gene matches. CDR1 is SGHAT and CDR2 is FQNNGV in the germline V gene. For the CDR3, the DNA is TGTGCCAGCAGCTTAGATGGTAGAGGGGGCTTGTACGAGCAGTACTTC. This gives the protein CASSLDGRGGLYEQYF.

This chain links TRBV9 with TRBJ2-5; D remains ambiguous. Trimming shortened V by 0 bases and J by 4 bases, and 7 bases separated the two germline ends. The CDR3 loop spans 13 amino acids. Germline values: CDR1 SGDLS, CDR2 YYNGEE. CDR3 residues: CASSVGNRETQYF. CDR3 in DNA: TGTGCCAGCAGCGTAGGGAACAGAGAGACCCAGTACTTC. The whole variable domain, filled in from reference TRBV9 and TRBJ2-5, reads DSGVTQTPKHLITATGQRVTLRCSPRSGDLSVYWYQQSLDQGLQFLIQYYNGEERAKGNILERFSAQQFPDLHSELNLSSLELGDSALYFCASSVGNRETQYFGPGTRLLVL.

The V call is TRBV28, the J call TRBJ2-1, with D unresolved. CDR1 is MDHEN, CDR2 SYDVKM, per germline. V lost 7 bases and J lost 8, with 12 bases in between. The CDR3 spans 12 residues. In DNA form, the CDR3 reads TGTGCCAGCAATCTTAATACAGATGAGCAGTTCTTC. It yields the protein CASNLNTDEQFF.

V usage is TRBV24-1 and J usage is TRBJ2-1, with 9 bases aligning to TRBD2. Looked up from germline, CDR1 is KGHDR and CDR2 is SFDVKD. This CDR3 has 16 amino acids. The J segment lost 5 bases and the V segment lost 0 bases, leaving 4 bases of the junction unmatched. CDR3 coding DNA: TGTGCCACCAGTGATTTGGGGCGGGAGGGGGACAATGAGCAGTTCTTC. Residues: CATSDLGREGDNEQFF.

This chain joins TRBV6-5 and TRBJ1-2; 8 bases match TRBD1. CDR3 length equals 12 residues. The trim removed 4 bases at V and 8 bases at J, leaving 3 bases unmatched. Germline CDR1 and CDR2: MNHEY and SVGAGI. The CDR3 nucleotides read TGTGCCAGCAGTTCGACAGGGGACGGCTACACCTTC. Translation gives CASSSTGDGYTF.